This passage covers 31 T cell receptor beta chains from one sample sequenced in a study of regulatory T cells in long-lasting Graves disease. To make TCR beta libraries, researchers used iRepertoire HTBI primers and Arm-PCR of CDR3 regions. Each CDR3 protein is one row after TCRdb ran MiXCR on the multiplex PCR reads. The table lists under 500,000 distinct CDR3 sequences, under 25% of them singletons. Time point denoted: persistent/refractory GD, antithyroid drugs over 5 years with positive TRAb. The TCR library was made from RNA extracted from PBMCs. Sequenced material: peripheral blood mononuclear cells (PBMCs), taken when the disease was refractory, from a patient treated with antithyroid drugs. These receptors came from a female donor with Graves disease.

This clonotype came up many times. CDR3 region: CASSLDRPYGYTF. CDR3 bases: TGTGCCAGCAGCTTGGACCGCCCCTATGGCTACACCTTC. The gene calls are TRBV5-5 and TRBJ1-2, with D unclear. V was trimmed by 0 bases and J by 4 bases, leaving 7 bases between them. The CDR3 covers 13 residues. CDR1 and CDR2 (germline): SGHKS, YYEKEE (reference sequence).

J is TRBJ2-3 and V is TRBV6-2 or TRBV6-3; 8 bases fit TRBD2. With V trimmed by 9 bases and J by 3 bases, 8 bases remained unmatched. Germline-derived CDR1 and CDR2 are MNHEY and SVGEGT. The length of the CDR3 is 14 residues. CDR3 protein: CASAAGAETDTQYF. For the CDR3, the DNA is TGTGCCAGTGCAGCGGGAGCAGAAACAGATACGCAGTATTTT.

This chain joins TRBV4-1 and TRBJ1-4; TRBD1 is a possible D gene (6 bases). Germline loops: CDR1 MGHRA, CDR2 YSYEKL. The CDR3 sequence is 16 residues long. The V gene lost 0 bases and the J gene lost 5 bases, with 13 bases spanning the gap. Here the CDR3 DNA reads TGCGCCAGCAGCCAAGATGAGTGGGGGCAAAATGAAAAACTGTTTTTT. Residues: CASSQDEWGQNEKLFF.

This clonotype was seen a few times. V gene TRBV6-5 combines with J gene TRBJ1-2; no firm D call. Between the trimmed V and J ends, which lost 2 bases and 4 bases, there was a span of 17 bases. Germline loops: CDR1 MNHEY, CDR2 SVGAGI. CDR3 length equals 16 residues. CDR3: CASSYEPGGRRYGYTF. The CDR3 region has the DNA TGTGCCAGCAGTTACGAACCGGGAGGCAGGCGCTATGGCTACACCTTC.

Ten or more counts support this clonotype. The V and J genes are TRBV7-8 and TRBJ2-7; 7 bases map to TRBD2. Germline V gene sequence: CDR1 SGHVS, CDR2 FQNEAQ. The CDR3 loop spans 13 amino acids. With 2 bases clipped from V and 6 bases from J, the junction kept 4 bases outside the gene matches. The chain's CDR3 is CASSLKGGLEQYF. As DNA, the CDR3 is TGTGCCAGCAGCTTAAAGGGAGGGCTCGAGCAGTACTTC. The full variable domain, completed using reference TRBV7-8 and TRBJ2-7, is GAGVSQSPRYKVAKRGQDVALRCDPISGHVSLFWYQQALGQGPEFLTYFQNEAQLDKSGLPSDRFFAERPEGSVSTLKIQRTQQEDSAVYLCASSLKGGLEQYFGPGTRLTVT.

This clonotype was seen at least ten times. V usage is TRBV20-1 and J usage is TRBJ2-5, with D uncertain. The germline V and J ends were trimmed by 6 bases and 5 bases, with 10 bases remaining between them. There are 11 residues in the CDR3. Germline values: CDR1 DFQATT, CDR2 SNEGSKA (reference sequence). CDR3 region: CSAPSEETQYF. The CDR3 bases are TGCAGTGCCCCCTCGGAGGAGACCCAGTACTTC.

This clonotype came up a few times. The CDR3 nucleotides read TGTGCCAGCAGCTTATCTGGCGGGCGGCAGGATTCACCCCTCCACTTT. It codes for CASSLSGGRQDSPLHF. V usage is TRBV7-8 and J usage is TRBJ1-6; unclear D gene. Trimming pared 2 bases from V and 8 bases from J, leaving 16 bases between. The germline gives CDR1 SGHVS, CDR2 FQNEAQ. This CDR3 spans 16 amino acids.

V gene TRBV27 combines with J gene TRBJ2-1; TRBD2 matches 7 bases. Looked up from germline, CDR1 is MNHEY and CDR2 is SMNVEV (reference sequence). V shed 3 bases, J shed 5 bases, and the junction held 4 bases outside the gene matches. This CDR3 has 14 amino acids. For the CDR3, the DNA is TGTGCCAGCAGTTTCGGGGGGTCGGACAATGAGCAGTTCTTC. Translated, it gives CASSFGGSDNEQFF.

A few counts support this clonotype. The chain is built from TRBV19 and TRBJ1-1; possible D gene TRBD1, 5 bases. Trimming stripped 1 base from V and 6 bases from J, with 18 bases between. The length of the CDR3 is 16 residues. Germline values: CDR1 LNHDA, CDR2 SQIVND (reference sequence). CDR3 in DNA: TGTGCCAGTAGTATAGTGTCCGGGCCAGGGCAGCCTGAAGCTTTCTTT. Its translation is CASSIVSGPGQPEAFF. Full variable domain (remainder filled in from reference TRBV19 and TRBJ1-1): DGGITQSPKYLFRKEGQNVTLSCEQNLNHDAMYWYRQDPGQGLRLIYYSQIVNDFQKGDIAEGYSVSREKKESFPLTVTSAQKNPTAFYLCASSIVSGPGQPEAFFGQGTRLTVV.

This clonotype showed up just a few times. This chain joins TRBV6-1 and TRBJ2-7; D is undetermined. The CDR3 totals 15 residues. V shed 8 bases and J shed 2 bases, with 19 bases lying between them. Germline V gives CDR1 MNHNS, CDR2 SASEGT. CDR3 sequence: CASAQSVPSPYEQYF. The CDR3 region has the DNA TGTGCCAGCGCCCAATCCGTCCCTTCTCCCTACGAGCAGTACTTC.

This chain joins TRBV4-1 and TRBJ2-7, with no clear D. The germline V gene encodes CDR1 MGHRA and CDR2 YSYEKL. This CDR3 has 13 residues. Deletions cut 5 bases from V and 3 bases from J, with 11 bases between. For the CDR3, the DNA is TGCGCCAGCAGCTTTCTCCCCGACTACGAGCAGTACTTC. Residues: CASSFLPDYEQYF.

For this clonotype: The junction shows a germline mismatch at one end, possibly a read error. The chain has TRBV11-2 and TRBJ2-5; TRBD2 matches 10 bases. The CDR3 contains 15 residues. The V gene's germline CDR1 is SGHAT and CDR2 FQNNGV. CDR3 region: CASSQEELAGETRYF. The CDR3 DNA is TGTGCCAGCAGCCAAGAGGAGCTAGCGGGAGAGACCCGGTACTTC.

This clonotype was recorded at least ten times. The J gene is TRBJ1-1, the V gene TRBV12-3 or TRBV12-4; 8 bases align to TRBD1. Trimming cost V 4 bases and J 3 bases; bases outside gene matches: 1. The CDR3 has 13 residues. The DNA of the CDR3 is TGTGCCAGCAGTTACAGGGGGGACACTGAAGCTTTCTTT. It yields the protein CASSYRGDTEAFF.

The sample holds many counts of this clonotype. The chain combines TRBV6-1 with TRBJ1-1; no definite D call. The CDR3 has 13 amino acids. The V end lost 4 bases, the J end lost 5 bases, and 11 bases lay between the germline ends. The germline CDR1 and CDR2 sequences are MNHNS and SASEGT. CDR3 DNA sequence: TGTGCCAGCAGTGCTTTCGGGTATACTGAAGCTTTCTTT. It yields the protein CASSAFGYTEAFF.

This clonotype was counted at least ten times. V and J are TRBV12-3 or TRBV12-4 and TRBJ2-5; D possibly uses TRBD1 or TRBD2 (6 bases each). The V end was cut by 6 bases, the J end by 5 bases, with 13 bases between. The CDR3 has 13 residues. The CDR3 loop reads CASRTTGRETQYF. The CDR3 bases are TGTGCCAGCAGGACAACAGGGAGGGAGACCCAGTACTTC.

The chain recombines TRBV19 with TRBJ1-1, with D possibly TRBD1 on 6 matching bases. V dropped 5 bases and J dropped 5 bases, with 18 bases sitting between them. Germline assignment: CDR1 LNHDA and CDR2 SQIVND (reference sequence). The CDR3 is made up of 15 amino acids. The CDR3 sequence: CASSAGLFTGTEAFF. The CDR3 DNA follows: TGTGCCAGTAGTGCGGGACTCTTCACAGGGACTGAAGCTTTCTTT.

V is TRBV5-1 and J is TRBJ2-7, with 8 bases lining up with TRBD2. There are 14 residues in the CDR3. Per the germline V gene, CDR1 is SGHRS and CDR2 is YFSETQ. The V and J ends lost 1 base and 5 bases, in that order; junction bases with no gene match: 5. CDR3 sequence: CASSLLSGMNEQYF. The CDR3 region has the DNA TGCGCCAGCAGCTTGCTTAGCGGGATGAACGAGCAGTACTTC.

The CDR3 here is CASSPEEAYGNEQFF. CDR3 in DNA: TGTGCCAGCAGCCCGGAAGAGGCCTATGGCAATGAGCAGTTCTTC. The chain uses TRBV4-2 and TRBJ2-1; D unclear. Trimming removed 4 bases from V and 6 bases from J, with 16 bases in between. Germline CDR1 LGHNA, CDR2 YNFKEQ. This CDR3 has 15 residues.

This clonotype was detected once. The V gene is TRBV4-3, the J gene TRBJ2-2, with 8 bases that match TRBD2. Germline CDR1 is LGHNA and CDR2 is YSLEER. V shed 4 bases, J shed 2 bases, and the junction held 6 bases outside the gene matches. The CDR3 runs 16 residues. CDR3 loop: CASSRGLADNTGELFF. The CDR3 region has the DNA TGCGCCAGCAGCCGAGGACTAGCCGATAACACCGGGGAGCTGTTTTTT.

There are many counts of this clonotype. The chain joins TRBV9 to TRBJ1-2; D not resolved. The V gene lost 4 bases and the J gene lost 8 bases, with 18 bases spanning the gap. This CDR3 is 14 amino acids long. Germline CDR1 reads SGDLS; CDR2 reads YYNGEE. This chain's CDR3 is CASSHGRLGGGYTF. As DNA, the CDR3 is TGTGCCAGCAGCCACGGACGCCTGGGCGGAGGCTACACCTTC.

This clonotype came up many times. The chain is built from TRBV7-2 and TRBJ2-5; 13 nucleotides line up with TRBD2. Trimming removed 5 bases from V and 7 bases from J; junction bases left unmatched: 10. CDR1 SGHTA and CDR2 FQGNSA come from the germline V gene. The CDR3 length is 16 residues. CDR3 residues: CASSPGLAGVSVTQYF. As DNA, the CDR3 is TGTGCCAGCAGCCCCGGACTAGCGGGGGTCTCGGTGACCCAGTACTTC.

This clonotype has a count of ten or more. This rearrangement joins TRBV6-1 to TRBJ1-1, with TRBD1 as a possible D gene (5 bases). There are 10 residues in the CDR3. The V end lost 7 bases, the J end lost 9 bases, and 9 bases lay between the germline ends. Per germline, CDR1 MNHNS and CDR2 SASEGT. CDR3 amino acids: CASKGLKAFF. The CDR3 bases are TGTGCCAGCAAGGGGTTAAAAGCTTTCTTT.

This chain joins TRBV28 and TRBJ2-2, with TRBD2 matching 11 bases. The V segment lost 3 bases and the J segment 6 bases; nucleotides outside the gene matches: 9. In germline, CDR1 is MDHEN, CDR2 SYDVKM. The CDR3 runs to 17 residues. The CDR3 DNA is TGTGCCAGCAGTTTTAGCGGGAGGGCGACCTTGGCCGGGGAGCTGTTTTTT. This translates into CASSFSGRATLAGELFF.

This clonotype was counted only a few times. The genes are TRBV19 and TRBJ1-1; D call uncertain. The length of the CDR3 is 12 residues. The V end lost 7 bases, the J end lost 1 base, and 7 bases lay between the germline ends. In germline, CDR1 is LNHDA, CDR2 SQIVND (reference sequence). The CDR3 region is CASMSGNTEAFF. The CDR3 bases are TGTGCCAGTATGAGTGGGAACACTGAAGCTTTCTTT. Variable domain in full (rest from reference TRBV19 and TRBJ1-1): DGGITQSPKYLFRKEGQNVTLSCEQNLNHDAMYWYRQDPGQGLRLIYYSQIVNDFQKGDIAEGYSVSREKKESFPLTVTSAQKNPTAFYLCASMSGNTEAFFGQGTRLTVV.

This chain joins TRBV6-2 or TRBV6-3 and TRBJ2-7; D is ambiguous. Germline V gene lookup returns CDR1 MNHEY and CDR2 SVGEGT. V lost 6 bases to trimming and J lost 3 bases, with 9 bases between them. CDR3 length: 12 residues. The DNA for the CDR3 is TGTGCCAGCAGAGGATTTTTCTACGAGCAGTACTTC. Its protein is CASRGFFYEQYF.

The chain joins TRBV6-2 or TRBV6-3 to TRBJ2-7; 8 bases agree with TRBD1. V shed 5 bases and J 9 bases; nucleotides not matched to a gene: 15. CDR1 and CDR2 (germline): MNHEY, SVGEGT. This CDR3 is 15 amino acids long. The chain's CDR3 is CASSDRTGIADRQYF. For the CDR3, the DNA is TGTGCCAGCAGTGATCGGACAGGGATAGCAGATCGGCAGTACTTC.

Of note for this clonotype: Sequence at one end of the junction differs from germline and may be a read error. The chain is built from TRBV5-1 and TRBJ2-2; no clear D gene. Per germline, CDR1 SGHRS and CDR2 YFSETQ. This CDR3 has 14 residues. Here the CDR3 DNA reads TGCGCCAGCAGTCCCTACTACCTCACCAGGGAGCTGTTTTTT. Its translation is CASSPYYLTRELFF.

The V gene is TRBV10-3, the J gene TRBJ2-3, with 9 bases lining up with TRBD1. Germline CDR1 reads ENHRY; CDR2 reads SYGVKD. V trimming: 6 bases; J trimming: 4 bases; junction bases outside the gene matches: 8. This CDR3 is 15 amino acids long. The CDR3: CAISEGQGVADTQYF. As DNA, the CDR3 is TGTGCCATCAGCGAGGGACAGGGAGTCGCAGATACGCAGTATTTT.

Many counts were recorded for this clonotype. V usage is TRBV11-2 and J usage is TRBJ2-7; D call uncertain. Per the germline V gene, CDR1 is SGHAT and CDR2 is FQNNGV. The CDR3 length is 15 residues. The V end lost 2 bases, the J end lost 2 bases, and 13 bases lay between the germline ends. The CDR3 region is CASSLFSPVAYEQYF. CDR3 DNA: TGTGCCAGCAGCTTATTTTCCCCCGTGGCCTACGAGCAGTACTTC.

V usage is TRBV12-3 or TRBV12-4 and J usage is TRBJ2-3, with D possibly matching TRBD2 (6 bases). This CDR3 has 16 amino acids. Trimming left V 6 bases short and J 2 bases short, with 18 bases between. The CDR3 DNA reads TGTGCCAGCAGCGCACGACTAGATACCCCCACAGATACGCAGTATTTT. As protein: CASSARLDTPTDTQYF.

The gene calls are TRBV5-8 and TRBJ2-7, with D perhaps given as TRBD1 or TRBD2 (5 bases each). Germline CDR1 is SGHTS and CDR2 is YDEGEE. Between the trimmed V and J ends, which lost 7 bases and 6 bases, there was a span of 32 bases. This CDR3 is 18 amino acids long. CDR3 DNA: TGTGCCAGCGACCAGGGAGTCGTTATAGGACAAGTCTTCATCGAGCAGTACTTC. Protein product: CASDQGVVIGQVFIEQYF.